The rows below give T cell receptor beta chains drawn from one sample of a study of cytomegalovirus exposure and HLA in healthy donors. Produced via immunoSEQ multiplex PCR; TCRdb's table is partial and in-frame only. The repertoire holds some 150,000 clones, approximately 80% seen once, with 13% in the top ten. The sequenced sample was PBMCs. The receptors were gathered from a woman between 50 and 59 years old in good health and CMV-seronegative. Each CDR3 is given with its conserved first and last residue. A D gene is named only where the DNA matches it firmly. Rows may omit the clone size; those that give it use once, few, many or a size class.

NA,NA,14,TRBV5-1,TRBJ2-5,TGCGCCAGCAGCGGGACTGGGGTCTTAGAGACCCAGTACTTC,CASSGTGVLETQYF
NA,NA,14,TRBV11-2,TRBJ2-7,TGTGCCAGCAGCTTAGATCCAGGAAAATACGAGCAGTACTTC,CASSLDPGKYEQYF
NA,NA,13,TRBV4-3,TRBJ2-3,TGCGCCAGCAGCCATAGACAGGACCTTAGGCAGTATTTT,CASSHRQDLRQYF
NA,TRBD1,11,TRBV20-1,TRBJ1-2,TGCAGTGGTACAGGGGAACACGGCTACACCTTC,CSGTGEHGYTF
NA,TRBD2,13,TRBV19,TRBJ2-5,TGTGCCAGTAGTATGCGGGGGGGGCTGACCCAGTACTTC,CASSMRGGLTQYF
NA,NA,15,TRBV18,TRBJ2-5,TGTGCCAGCTCACCATCAGGAACGGCATGGGAGACCCAGTACTTC,CASSPSGTAWETQYF
NA,NA,15,TRBV4-2,TRBJ1-1,TGTGCCAGCAGCCAGTCCCTTGACGGGTCTCTCGAAGCTTTCTTT,CASSQSLDGSLEAFF
NA,NA,14,TRBV18,TRBJ1-3,TGTGCCAGCTCTGGGGCAGGACCTGGAAACACCATATATTTT,CASSGAGPGNTIYF
NA,TRBD2,21,TRBV10-3,TRBJ2-5,TGTGCCATCAGTGAGGTCTCTAGCGGGGACTCTTTCAACCCGTACCAAGAGACCCAGTACTTC,CAISEVSSGDSFNPYQETQYF
NA,NA,13,TRBV7-8,TRBJ1-1,TGTGCCAGCAGCTTAGGGGGCCGGACTGAAGCTTTCTTT,CASSLGGRTEAFF
NA,NA,14,TRBV4-1,TRBJ2-1,TGCGCCAGCAGCCAGGTAGCGGAGTCGAATGAGCAGTTCTTC,CASSQVAESNEQFF
NA,NA,15,TRBV6-5,TRBJ1-3,TGTGCCAGCAGCTCCCCACTCCTCTCTGGAAACACCATATATTTT,CASSSPLLSGNTIYF
NA,TRBD2,15,TRBV4-1,TRBJ2-1,TGCGCCAGCAGCCAAGGGACTAGCGGGGCCAATGAGCAGTTCTTC,CASSQGTSGANEQFF
NA,TRBD1,14,TRBV19,TRBJ1-5,TGTGCCAGTAGTATCGGGACAGGGGGACAGCCCCAGCATTTT,CASSIGTGGQPQHF
NA,NA,14,TRBV2,TRBJ1-1,TGTGCCAGCAGTGATCTCACAGGGAACACTGAAGCTTTCTTT,CASSDLTGNTEAFF
NA,TRBD2,14,TRBV6-5,TRBJ2-1,TGTGCCAGCCGTTCCGGGGGGGACCTAAATGAGCAGTTCTTC,CASRSGGDLNEQFF
NA,TRBD1,15,TRBV7-6,TRBJ2-5,TGTGCCAGCAGCCCCTGGACAGGGTCGGCAGAGACCCAGTACTTC,CASSPWTGSAETQYF
NA,TRBD1,15,TRBV5-1,TRBJ2-7,TGCGCCAGCAGCCCAGGGACAGGGAGTGCCTACGAGCAGTACTTC,CASSPGTGSAYEQYF
NA,TRBD1,15,TRBV11-3,TRBJ1-1,TGTGCCAGCAGCCCGGGACAGGGGGCGTACACTGAAGCTTTCTTT,CASSPGQGAYTEAFF
once,NA,15,TRBV7-3,TRBJ2-3,TGTGCCAGCAGCTTGTACAGTACTAGCACAGATACGCAGTATTTT,CASSLYSTSTDTQYF